A single T cell receptor beta chain is shown here with its context. Its antigen is not identified. These data belong to a study of T-cell memory formation after mild COVID-19. V shed 5 bases and J 8 bases; nucleotides not matched to a gene: 9. This CDR3 comprises 14 residues. The germline CDR1 and CDR2 sequences are DFQATT and SNEGSKA (reference sequence). TCRdb itself ran the 5' RACE reads through MiXCR, one entry per CDR3 protein. The sample lists 90,000 to 130,000 distinct CDR3 sequences; roughly a sixth were seen once. Broader study findings: Pre-infection memory carried some responding clones, suggesting that cross-reactive memory joined.

The TCR originated in a man aged 18 to 30 who had mild COVID-19 (a few samples of this study predate the infection). Cell type and time point are not known. This chain links TRBV20-1 with TRBJ1-6; 7 positions agree with TRBD1. Material: PBMCs or a T cell subset sorted from them (not recorded which). Here the CDR3 DNA reads TGCAGTGCTCCAAAGACAGGGAGGGATTCACCCCTCCACTTT. Protein product: CSAPKTGRDSPLHF.